These T cell receptor beta chains were read from a single sample in a study of cytomegalovirus exposure and HLA in healthy donors. This table comes from immunoSEQ multiplex PCR, and its TCRdb copy is limited to in-frame clones, with some not included. The sample yields approximately 170,000 clones, about 71% seen once. Sequenced input: PBMCs. These receptors all come from a man aged 45-65 years in good health and CMV-seronegative. CDR3s include the opening cysteine and the closing phenylalanine or tryptophan. D genes are given only for firm matches. Size values are once, few and many counts, or a class for expanded clones, and some rows have none.

D gene	V gene	J gene	clone size	CDR3 protein	CDR3 DNA
.	TRBV5-8	TRBJ2-7	few	CASSFTGMQNEQYF	TGTGCCAGCAGCTTTACCGGGATGCAGAACGAGCAGTACTTC
.	TRBV10-1	TRBJ1-6	.	CASSTGRRDSPLHF	TGCGCCAGCAGCACAGGGCGAAGGGATTCACCCCTCCACTTT
TRBD1	TRBV4-1	TRBJ1-2	.	CASSHRGTEGAYGYTF	TGCGCCAGCAGCCACCGCGGGACAGAGGGAGCTTATGGCTACACCTTC
.	TRBV12-5	TRBJ2-3	.	CASGPGGSTDTQYF	TGTGCTAGTGGGCCTGGGGGGAGCACAGATACGCAGTATTTT
.	TRBV7-9	TRBJ2-7	few	CASSSDRDTIYEQYF	TGTGCCAGCAGCTCCGACCGGGACACAATCTACGAGCAGTACTTC
TRBD2	TRBV28	TRBJ2-3	few	CASSGGGLATDTQYF	TGTGCCAGCAGTGGCGGGGGTTTAGCTACAGATACGCAGTATTTT
.	TRBV21-1	TRBJ1-2	.	CASSKAGGRGYTF	TGTGCCAGCAGCAAAGCGGGGGGGCGCGGCTACACCTTC
.	TRBV10-3	TRBJ2-7	.	CAISESSENEQYF	TGTGCCATCAGTGAGTCCTCGGAGAACGAGCAGTACTTC
.	TRBV4-3	TRBJ2-5	.	CASSQVGGQETQYF	TGCGCCAGCAGCCAAGTAGGGGGCCAAGAGACCCAGTACTTC
.	TRBV7-2	TRBJ2-2	.	CASSLDVQVNTGELFF	TGTGCCAGCAGCTTAGATGTGCAGGTGAACACCGGGGAGCTGTTTTTT
TRBD2	TRBV5-1	TRBJ2-2	few	CASSLEAGRSTGELFF	TGCGCCAGCAGCTTGGAAGCCGGGAGGAGCACCGGGGAGCTGTTTTTT
.	TRBV5-1	TRBJ1-5	.	CASSLTGDIRNQPQHF	TGCGCCAGCAGCTTAACGGGGGATATAAGGAATCAGCCCCAGCATTTT
TRBD1	TRBV5-6	TRBJ1-1	many	CASSWDRGTAEAFF	TGTGCCAGCAGCTGGGACAGGGGAACAGCTGAAGCTTTCTTT
.	TRBV14	TRBJ2-3	.	CASSQDIGRGDTQYF	TGTGCCAGCAGCCAAGATATCGGTAGAGGGGATACGCAGTATTTT
TRBD1	TRBV7-2	TRBJ2-5	.	CASSSGTVQETQYF	TGTGCCAGCAGCTCCGGGACAGTCCAAGAGACCCAGTACTTC
TRBD1	TRBV7-6	TRBJ2-7	.	CASSLVEGAGGAEQYF	TGTGCCAGCAGCTTAGTTGAAGGGGCAGGGGGCGCCGAGCAGTACTTC
.	TRBV6-5	TRBJ2-2	few	CASSYRPGVNTGELFF	TGTGCCAGCAGTTACAGACCGGGGGTGAACACCGGGGAGCTGTTTTTT
.	TRBV28	TRBJ1-2	.	CASSGGDLRYGYTF	TGTGCCAGCAGTGGCGGGGACCTTAGGTATGGCTACACCTTC
.	TRBV7-2	TRBJ2-7	.	CASSSHYEQYF	TGTGCCAGCAGCTCCCATTACGAGCAGTACTTC
.	TRBV6-1	TRBJ1-6	.	CASSEGADNSPLHF	TGTGCCAGCAGTGAAGGGGCAGATAATTCACCCCTCCACTTT
TRBD1	TRBV2	TRBJ1-2	few	CASRETGYRGYTF	TGTGCCAGCAGGGAGACAGGGTATCGTGGCTACACCTTC
TRBD1	TRBV6-5	TRBJ2-4	few	CATRFNRGDIQYF	TGTGCCACCCGGTTTAACAGGGGAGACATTCAGTACTTC
.	TRBV9	TRBJ2-6	.	CASSPGLSGANVLTF	TGTGCCAGCAGCCCTGGACTCTCTGGGGCCAACGTCCTGACTTTC
TRBD1	TRBV9	TRBJ2-7	.	CASSGGTGGLDEQYF	TGTGCCAGCAGCGGGGGGACAGGGGGCTTGGACGAGCAGTACTTC
TRBD1	TRBV2	TRBJ2-5	few	CASSVGQGRPETQYF	TGTGCCAGCAGCGTCGGACAGGGCAGGCCAGAGACCCAGTACTTC
TRBD1	TRBV4-3	TRBJ2-6	.	CASSAGTGVVNVLTF	TGCGCCAGCAGCGCCGGGACAGGGGTGGTCAACGTCCTGACTTTC
.	TRBV9	TRBJ2-5	.	CASSPGAGATGGLETQYF	TGTGCCAGCAGCCCTGGGGCAGGGGCAACCGGCGGTCTAGAGACCCAGTACTTC
TRBD2	TRBV4-2	TRBJ2-5	.	CASSPLAGGQETQYF	TGTGCCAGCAGCCCACTAGCGGGGGGCCAAGAGACCCAGTACTTC
.	TRBV7-2	TRBJ1-4	.	CASSMQGTREKLFF	TGTGCCAGCAGCATGCAGGGGACTAGGGAAAAACTGTTTTTT
.	TRBV11-3	TRBJ1-6	.	CASSFRGEANSPLHF	TGTGCCAGCAGCTTTCGAGGGGAGGCAAATTCACCCCTCCACTTT
.	TRBV4-3	TRBJ2-6	.	CASSQAGLSSGANVLTF	TGCGCCAGCAGCCAAGCTGGGCTTAGCTCTGGGGCCAACGTCCTGACTTTC
.	TRBV5-6	TRBJ2-6	.	CASSLRSSGANVLTF	TGTGCCAGCAGCTTGCGGAGCTCTGGGGCCAACGTCCTGACTTTC
TRBD2	TRBV7-2	TRBJ2-5	.	CASSSPPGRGLLGETQYF	TGTGCCAGCAGCTCTCCCCCGGGGAGGGGCCTTTTGGGAGAGACCCAGTACTTC
TRBD1	TRBV2	TRBJ1-1	.	CASRPDQGAPTEAFF	TGTGCCAGCAGGCCCGACCAGGGGGCGCCCACTGAAGCTTTCTTT
TRBD1	TRBV27	TRBJ2-7	.	CASSSDRGHEQYF	TGTGCCAGCAGTTCCGACAGGGGACACGAGCAGTACTTC
TRBD1	TRBV6-6	TRBJ1-2	.	CASSRQGSYGYTF	TGTGCCAGCAGCCGACAGGGGAGCTATGGCTACACCTTC
TRBD1	TRBV7-2	TRBJ1-1	few	CASSSGQPNTEAFF	TGTGCCAGCAGCTCGGGACAGCCGAACACTGAAGCTTTCTTT
TRBD1	TRBV27	TRBJ2-7	few	CASSYDRGLEQYF	TGTGCCAGCAGTTATGACAGGGGGCTTGAGCAGTACTTC
TRBD2	TRBV7-2	TRBJ2-5	.	CASSLRVVSGGSETQYF	TGTGCCAGCAGCTTAAGGGTTGTTAGCGGGGGATCAGAGACCCAGTACTTC
TRBD1	TRBV11-2	TRBJ2-1	few	CASRPGQGINEQFF	TGTGCCAGCAGACCGGGACAGGGGATAAATGAGCAGTTCTTC
TRBD1	TRBV5-1	TRBJ2-5	.	CASSEEQGVWETQYF	TGCGCCAGCAGTGAGGAACAGGGGGTTTGGGAGACCCAGTACTTC
TRBD1	TRBV5-1	TRBJ2-1	.	CASSLGDRGHNEQFF	TGCGCCAGCAGCTTGGGAGACAGGGGCCACAATGAGCAGTTCTTC
.	TRBV5-1	TRBJ2-3	.	CASSLWGGQYTDTQYF	TGCGCCAGCAGCTTGTGGGGGGGGCAATACACAGATACGCAGTATTTT
TRBD2	TRBV9	TRBJ2-3	.	CASSVEGGGAWDTQYF	TGTGCCAGCAGCGTAGAGGGCGGGGGGGCGTGGGATACGCAGTATTTT
.	TRBV13	TRBJ2-2	.	CASSAGTQNPGELFF	TGTGCCAGCAGCGCCGGGACACAGAATCCCGGGGAGCTGTTTTTT
TRBD1	TRBV7-2	TRBJ1-1	.	CASSLAPGGAEAFF	TGTGCCAGCAGCTTAGCGCCAGGGGGTGCTGAAGCTTTCTTT
TRBD1	TRBV15	TRBJ1-1	.	CATSLGGRGTEAFF	TGTGCCACCAGCCTAGGGGGCCGTGGGACTGAAGCTTTCTTT
TRBD1	TRBV5-1	TRBJ1-2	.	CASSLGGQGTIDGGYTF	TGCGCCAGCAGCTTGGGGGGACAGGGCACAATTGATGGGGGCTACACCTTC
.	TRBV28	TRBJ2-1	few	CASSSKLIQFF	TGTGCCAGCAGTTCTAAGCTAATACAGTTCTTC
TRBD2	TRBV10-3	TRBJ2-1	.	CAIKGPSGGPNEQFF	TGTGCCATCAAGGGGCCAAGCGGGGGGCCCAATGAGCAGTTCTTC
TRBD1	TRBV7-7	TRBJ2-7	.	CASARTGGYEQYF	TGTGCTAGCGCGCGGACAGGGGGTTACGAGCAGTACTTC
.	TRBV2	TRBJ2-3	.	CASGGTPDTQYF	TGTGCCAGCGGGGGGACCCCAGATACGCAGTATTTT